These 17 T cell receptor beta chains originate from one sample sequenced in a study of radiation and T cells in renal cell carcinoma. Stated time point: blood 2 weeks post-SBRT. Treatment: 15 Gy SBRT to primary tumor, nephrectomy 4 weeks later. TCRdb's table, derived via immunoSEQ multiplex PCR, lists solely in-frame clones and lacks some. Among about 120,000 clones listed, around 85% were seen once. Sample: blood, taken from a patient whose treatment included radiotherapy and nephrectomy. These TCRs come from a man in his forties or fifties with renal cell carcinoma.

The rearrangement joins TRBV19 to TRBJ2-1; 9 bases agree with TRBD2. Germline CDR1 and CDR2: LNHDA and SQIVND (reference sequence). CDR3 length equals 15 residues. J gave up 7 bases and V 3 bases, and 7 bases lay outside the gene matches. This chain's CDR3 is CASSITGTSLNEQFF. The CDR3 coding sequence is TGTGCCAGTAGTATCACCGGGACTAGCTTGAATGAGCAGTTCTTC.

The rearrangement links TRBV9 to TRBJ2-1; D is unresolved. The V end lost 3 bases, the J end lost 13 bases, and 17 bases lay between the germline ends. This CDR3 contains 13 residues. Germline-derived CDR1 and CDR2 are SGDLS and YYNGEE. The CDR3: CASSEYRRTVQFF. CDR3 nucleotides: TGTGCCAGCAGCGAATACAGACGGACGGTTCAGTTCTTC.

The chain links TRBV5-6 to TRBJ2-5, with D perhaps matching TRBD1 (5 bases). The germline V and J ends were trimmed by 0 bases and 3 bases, with 12 bases remaining between them. Germline assignment: CDR1 SGHDT and CDR2 YYEEEE. This CDR3 is built from 15 residues. The CDR3 region is CASSLVGSREETQYF. CDR3 DNA sequence: TGTGCCAGCAGCTTGGTAGGAAGCAGGGAAGAGACCCAGTACTTC. Complete variable domain (other parts from reference TRBV5-6 and TRBJ2-5): DAGVTQSPTHLIKTRGQQVTLRCSPKSGHDTVSWYQQALGQGPQFIFQYYEEEERQRGNFPDRFSGHQFPNYSSELNVNALLLGDSALYLCASSLVGSREETQYFGPGTRLLVL.

The rearrangement joins TRBV7-2 to TRBJ2-7; D not resolved. V was shortened by 3 bases and J by 5 bases, with 5 bases between the two germline ends. CDR3 size: 11 residues. Per the germline V gene, CDR1 is SGHTA and CDR2 is FQGNSA. In DNA, the CDR3 is TGTGCCAGCAGCTTTACGAACGAGCAGTACTTC. Translating gives CASSFTNEQYF.

The chain is built from TRBV6-5 and TRBJ2-1; TRBD2 matches at 8 bases. V trimming: 2 bases; J trimming: 11 bases; junction bases outside the gene matches: 2. The CDR3 covers 12 residues. Germline-derived CDR1 and CDR2 are MNHEY and SVGAGI. CDR3 sequence (DNA): TGTGCCAGCAGTTACGGCGGGGGGAAGCAGTTCTTC. As protein: CASSYGGGKQFF.

The chain combines TRBV4-2 with TRBJ1-2, with 7 bases lining up with TRBD1. CDR1 and CDR2 from the germline V gene are LGHNA and YNFKEQ. This CDR3 contains 15 residues. V was pared by 3 bases and J by 5 bases, with 9 bases of the junction left unmatched. The chain's CDR3 is CASSHEGALGYGYTF. The CDR3 bases are TGTGCCAGCAGCCATGAGGGGGCCCTCGGGTATGGCTACACCTTC.

This sequence joins TRBV9 and TRBJ1-4, with a weak D call TRBD1 (6 bases). The CDR3 runs 13 residues. With 4 bases removed from V and 6 bases from J, the gap between germline ends came to 10 bases. Looked up from germline, CDR1 is SGDLS and CDR2 is YYNGEE. CDR3 region: CASSSRGDEKLFF. The CDR3 nucleotides are TGTGCCAGCAGCAGCAGGGGAGATGAAAAACTGTTTTTT.

V usage is TRBV5-1 and J usage is TRBJ1-2; TRBD1 is a possible D gene (6 bases). This CDR3 is 15 amino acids long. Trimming stripped 4 bases from V and 6 bases from J, with 19 bases between. The germline gives CDR1 SGHRS, CDR2 YFSETQ. For the CDR3, the DNA is TGCGCCAGCAGCCCGGGGAGGGCAGGGGCGGATGGCTACACCTTC. Translating gives CASSPGRAGADGYTF.

The chain has TRBV15 and TRBJ2-3; D may correspond to TRBD1 or TRBD2 (5 bases each). The V gene lost 1 base and the J gene lost 4 bases, with 18 bases spanning the gap. This CDR3 has 17 residues. Germline CDR1 is LNHNV and CDR2 is YYDKDF (reference sequence). This CDR3 reads CATSRASQGVGADTQYF. CDR3 in DNA: TGTGCCACCAGCAGAGCCTCTCAGGGAGTAGGGGCAGATACGCAGTATTTT.

The rearrangement uses TRBV6-6 and TRBJ2-1; D possibly corresponds to TRBD1 (6 bases). Germline V gene sequence: CDR1 MNHNY, CDR2 SVGAGI (reference sequence). Trimming removed 2 bases at V and 7 bases at J, with 6 bases between. CDR3 length: 12 amino acids. CDR3 loop: CASSYRGNEQFF. The CDR3 coding sequence is TGTGCCAGCAGTTACAGGGGGAATGAGCAGTTCTTC.

The genes are TRBV4-1 and TRBJ1-5; D uncertain. Germline-derived CDR1 and CDR2 are MGHRA and YSYEKL. This CDR3 spans 13 amino acids. The germline V and J ends were trimmed by 1 base and 5 bases, with 6 bases remaining between them. The CDR3 region has the DNA TGCGCCAGCAGCCAAGTTGTCGATCAGCCCCAGCATTTT. It encodes CASSQVVDQPQHF.

This clone was detected once. The chain combines TRBV6-1 with TRBJ2-5; D call uncertain. The CDR3 covers 13 residues. The germline V gene encodes CDR1 MNHNS and CDR2 SASEGT. The V end lost 6 bases, the J end lost 5 bases, and 13 bases lay between the germline ends. CDR3 DNA sequence: TGTGCCAGCAGCGACCGATATCTGGAGACCCAGTACTTC. It specifies CASSDRYLETQYF.

The V call is TRBV5-1, the J call TRBJ2-1; 12 bases agree with TRBD2. The ends lost 0 bases at V and 15 bases at J; junction bases unmatched: 7. This CDR3 contains 14 residues. From germline, CDR1 is SGHRS and CDR2 YFSETQ. CDR3 sequence: CASSLETSGSMGFF. For the CDR3, the DNA is TGCGCCAGCAGCTTGGAGACTAGCGGGAGCATGGGGTTCTTC.

The chain couples TRBV29-1 to TRBJ2-2; D ambiguous. This CDR3 contains 14 residues. With 7 bases removed from V and 0 bases from J, the gap between germline ends came to 12 bases. Germline loops: CDR1 SQVTM, CDR2 ANQGSEA. CDR3: CSASTETNTGELFF. CDR3 DNA: TGCAGCGCCAGTACCGAGACGAACACCGGGGAGCTGTTTTTT.

This clone occurred a few times. This chain links TRBV7-2 with TRBJ2-7; 8 bases agree with TRBD1. CDR1 is SGHTA and CDR2 is FQGNSA in the germline V gene. This CDR3 contains 16 residues. V lost 1 base and J lost 3; bases outside the gene matches: 8. CDR3 sequence reads: CASSLVTGGNFYEQYF. For the CDR3, the DNA is TGTGCCAGCAGCTTAGTAACAGGGGGAAATTTCTACGAGCAGTACTTC.

The genes are TRBV5-6 and TRBJ2-3; D is unclear. The V and J ends lost 2 bases and 7 bases respectively, with 14 bases between them. Germline V gives CDR1 SGHDT, CDR2 YYEEEE. CDR3 length: 14 residues. The CDR3 spells CASSFLDGSNTQYF. The DNA for the CDR3 is TGTGCCAGCAGCTTCCTGGACGGATCAAATACGCAGTATTTT.

The rearrangement joins TRBV4-2 to TRBJ2-5, with TRBD2 matching over 10 bases. CDR1 is LGHNA, CDR2 YNFKEQ, per germline. J was trimmed by 4 bases and V by 0 bases; bases with no gene match: 5. There are 16 residues in the CDR3. In DNA form, the CDR3 reads TGTGCCAGCAGCCAAGAGAGTAGCGGGGGGTCAGAGACCCAGTACTTC. It yields the protein CASSQESSGGSETQYF.